These 15 T cell receptor beta chains were sequenced from one sample in a study of cytomegalovirus exposure and HLA in healthy donors. The PCR was carried out with 60 Vbeta primers and 13 Jbeta primers. Only in-frame clones appear in the TCRdb table, and some are missing; sequencing was by immunoSEQ multiplex PCR. The data contain some 170,000 clones, roughly 80% of them seen just once; the ten biggest clones take up roughly 3.5%. Sequenced: PBMCs. The receptors derive from a man between 25 and 39 years old in good health and CMV-seropositive.

The chain is built from TRBV7-9 and TRBJ2-5; 9 positions match TRBD1. J lost 1 base, V lost 4 bases, and 16 bases had no gene match. This CDR3 is 19 amino acids long. Germline CDR1 and CDR2: SEHNR and FQNEAQ (reference sequence). CDR3 in amino acids: CASSSPAGRNRGPQETQYF. CDR3 coding DNA: TGTGCCAGCAGCTCACCCGCTGGCCGGAACAGGGGGCCCCAAGAGACCCAGTACTTC.

The chain employs TRBV5-1 and TRBJ2-5; a weak D match, TRBD2 (5 bases). This CDR3 is built from 14 residues. Between the trimmed V and J ends, which lost 4 bases and 2 bases, there was a span of 12 bases. Looked up from germline, CDR1 is SGHRS and CDR2 is YFSETQ. The CDR3, as DNA: TGCGCCAGCAGCCGGGGTTTGGGGCAAGAGACCCAGTACTTC. It specifies CASSRGLGQETQYF.

CDR3 coding DNA: TGCGCCAGCAGCTTGTTTTTAGCGGGGACCCAAGAGACCCAGTACTTC. Amino acid sequence: CASSLFLAGTQETQYF. V is TRBV5-1 and J is TRBJ2-5, with TRBD2 matching over 8 bases. The CDR3 is 16 amino acids. Unmatched junction bases numbered 6, after V lost 1 base and J lost 1 base. Germline-derived CDR1 and CDR2 are SGHRS and YFSETQ.

V usage is TRBV6-1 and J usage is TRBJ1-2; TRBD1 matches at 8 bases. Germline V gene data show CDR1 as MNHNS and CDR2 as SASEGT. This CDR3 comprises 12 residues. The junction had 2 bases not matched to a gene; V was cut back by 6 bases and J by 5 bases. CDR3 residues: CASRTGEYGYTF. The CDR3 bases are TGTGCCAGCAGGACAGGGGAATATGGCTACACCTTC.

The V gene is TRBV5-6, the J gene TRBJ1-1; TRBD1 aligns across 10 bases. Germline loops: CDR1 SGHDT, CDR2 YYEEEE. With 0 bases clipped from V and 6 bases from J, the junction kept 2 bases outside the gene matches. The CDR3 extends over 14 amino acids. In nucleotides, the CDR3 is TGTGCCAGCAGCTTGGTGACAGGGGGCTCTGAAGCTTTCTTT. The encoded protein is CASSLVTGGSEAFF.

J is TRBJ2-5 and V is TRBV29-1; D may be TRBD1 (6 bases). Trimming removed 6 bases at V and 5 bases at J, with 19 bases between. Germline assignment: CDR1 SQVTM and CDR2 ANQGSEA. CDR3 length equals 14 residues. Here the CDR3 reads CSVRPTQGSETQYF. CDR3 in DNA: TGCAGCGTCCGACCAACACAGGGTTCGGAGACCCAGTACTTC.

Comments on this clone: Other DNA sequences from this sample encode an identical CDR3 as well. The gene calls are TRBV19 and TRBJ2-5, with a weak D call TRBD1 (5 bases). The CDR3 length is 13 residues. Germline-derived CDR1 and CDR2 are LNHDA and SQIVND (reference sequence). V lost 6 bases and J lost 2, with 10 bases in between. Here the CDR3 DNA reads TGTGCCAGTAGCCCAGCAGGGCAAGAGACCCAGTACTTC. This translates into CASSPAGQETQYF.

CDR3 in amino acids: CATQAAIGNEQFF. The CDR3 nucleotides are TGTGCCACCCAGGCAGCCATTGGCAATGAGCAGTTCTTC. This chain links TRBV7-6 with TRBJ2-1; D unclear. The ends were cut back, 10 bases at V and 6 bases at J, with 16 bases in the middle. CDR1 and CDR2 from the germline V gene are SGHVS and FNYEAQ. The CDR3 sequence is 13 residues long.

The chain uses TRBV5-5 and TRBJ2-6; TRBD1 aligns across 7 bases. This CDR3 comprises 15 residues. Germline lookup yields CDR1 SGHKS and CDR2 YYEKEE (reference sequence). J lost 2 bases, V lost 4 bases, and 3 bases had no gene match. In DNA, the CDR3 is TGTGCCAGCAGCAGACAGGGAACTGGGGCCAACGTCCTGACTTTC. Encoded protein: CASSRQGTGANVLTF.

V and J are TRBV4-2 and TRBJ2-6; the D gene is possibly TRBD2 (6 bases). Germline lookup yields CDR1 LGHNA and CDR2 YNFKEQ. Trimming stripped 0 bases from V and 0 bases from J, with 6 bases between. CDR3 length: 16 amino acids. The CDR3 region is CASSQEGGSGANVLTF. The CDR3 DNA reads as TGTGCCAGCAGCCAAGAGGGGGGCTCTGGGGCCAACGTCCTGACTTTC.

The J gene is TRBJ2-3, the V gene TRBV7-2, with TRBD2 matching 14 bases. The trim removed 11 bases at V and 5 bases at J, leaving 9 bases unmatched. The CDR3 runs 15 residues. Germline CDR1 reads SGHTA; CDR2 reads FQGNSA. The CDR3: CAWTSGGSRRDTQYF. DNA for the CDR3: TGTGCCTGGACTAGCGGGGGGTCCCGGCGAGATACGCAGTATTTT.

The chain uses TRBV5-1 and TRBJ2-7; TRBD1 might be the D (5 bases). The CDR3 has 14 residues. CDR1 and CDR2 from the germline V gene are SGHRS and YFSETQ. Trimming shortened V by 0 bases and J by 4 bases, and 11 bases separated the two germline ends. CDR3 amino acids: CASSLAGLGYEQYF. CDR3 nucleotide sequence: TGCGCCAGCAGCTTGGCAGGGTTAGGGTACGAGCAGTACTTC.

CDR3 protein: CASSGGAGGTEAFF. The CDR3 bases are TGTGCCAGCAGTGGGGGGGCTGGGGGCACTGAAGCTTTCTTT. The chain couples TRBV6-5 to TRBJ1-1; possibly TRBD1 for D (6 bases). The CDR3 is 14 residues long. Germline CDR1 reads MNHEY; CDR2 reads SVGAGI. With 5 bases removed from V and 4 bases from J, the gap between germline ends came to 14 bases.

The sample holds a few counts of this clone. The CDR3 protein is CASSLRGIETQYF. The CDR3 coding sequence is TGTGCCAGCAGTTTACGGGGAATCGAGACCCAGTACTTC. The V call is TRBV27, the J call TRBJ2-5, with a weak D call TRBD2 (5 bases). Germline CDR1 MNHEY, CDR2 SMNVEV (reference sequence). V lost 2 bases and J lost 5, with 9 bases in between. The CDR3 is 13 residues long.

The chain couples TRBV6-5 to TRBJ2-1, with TRBD1 as a possible D gene (6 bases). CDR3 length: 15 residues. The V end was cut by 2 bases, the J end by 5 bases, with 13 bases between. CDR1 MNHEY and CDR2 SVGAGI come from the germline V gene. Here the CDR3 reads CASSYVQGPHNEQFF. The CDR3 DNA sequence: TGTGCCAGCAGTTACGTACAGGGTCCGCACAATGAGCAGTTCTTC.